Below, 27 T cell receptor beta chains from the same sample are listed, as sequenced in a study of T cells in Graves' hyperthyroidism and ophthalmopathy. Authors of the study amplified TCR beta CDR3 regions from RNA transcripts. A first-round RT-PCR of the TCR CDR3 used the HTBI primer set. TCRdb independently ran MiXCR on the multiplex PCR reads; one entry per CDR3 protein. The sample includes a few hundred thousand distinct CDR3 sequences, roughly 14% of them seen just once. The specimen sequenced was blood. The receptors originated from a woman aged 25 to 39 with Graves' hyperthyroidism.

The V call is TRBV6-2 or TRBV6-3, the J call TRBJ1-1; D possibly corresponds to TRBD1 (6 bases). The germline gives CDR1 MNHEY, CDR2 SVGEGT. The CDR3 covers 15 residues. Trimming took 7 bases from V and 0 from J, leaving 15 bases between them. The CDR3 nucleotides are TGTGCCAGCATTGGGTGGGGGGGCCTGAACACTGAAGCTTTCTTT. Translated, it gives CASIGWGGLNTEAFF.

This clonotype was counted many times. The CDR3 DNA follows: TGTGCCAGCAGCCCAGGCGGCTATAACACCGGGGAGCTGTTTTTT. This translates into CASSPGGYNTGELFF. The chain links TRBV11-3 to TRBJ2-2; D is unclear. The CDR3 length is 15 residues. Trimming stripped 5 bases from V and 2 bases from J, with 12 bases between. CDR1 and CDR2 (germline): SGHNT, YENEEA. Combining the CDR3 with reference TRBV11-3 and TRBJ2-2 gives the whole variable domain EAGVVQSPRYKIIEKKQPVAFWCNPISGHNTLYWYLQNLGQGPELLIRYENEEAVDDSQLPKDRFSAERLKGVDSTLKIQPAELGDSAVYLCASSPGGYNTGELFFGEGSRLTVL.

The rearrangement links TRBV3-1 to TRBJ2-6, with D maybe TRBD1 (6 bases). Germline V gene data show CDR1 as LGHDT and CDR2 as YNNKEL (reference sequence). The CDR3 loop spans 17 amino acids. Trimming pared 4 bases from V and 2 bases from J, leaving 15 bases between. The CDR3 protein is CASSLQGGNAGANVLTF. In DNA form, the CDR3 reads TGTGCCAGCAGCCTACAGGGCGGTAATGCTGGGGCCAACGTCCTGACTTTC.

This chain connects TRBV6-2 or TRBV6-3 to TRBJ2-4, with 9 bases fitting TRBD1. CDR1 and CDR2 from the germline V gene are MNHEY and SVGEGT. This CDR3 contains 13 residues. Trimming cost V 9 bases and J 1 base; bases outside gene matches: 1. CDR3 region: CASDRGAKNIQYF. CDR3 DNA sequence: TGTGCCAGTGACAGGGGGGCCAAAAACATTCAGTACTTC.

This clonotype was counted ten times or more. The V gene is TRBV6-2 or TRBV6-3, the J gene TRBJ2-1; 11 nucleotides align to TRBD2. This CDR3 spans 15 amino acids. Germline CDR1 and CDR2: MNHEY and SVGEGT. After removal of 5 bases from V and 7 bases from J, the junction contained 7 bases not matched to a gene. CDR3 amino acids: CASSQALAGGNEQFF. CDR3 DNA: TGTGCCAGCAGTCAGGCTCTAGCGGGAGGTAATGAGCAGTTCTTC.

In its sample, this clonotype was seen many times. The rearrangement uses TRBV12-3 or TRBV12-4 and TRBJ1-2; 7 nucleotides line up with TRBD1. This CDR3 is built from 13 residues. V was pared by 5 bases and J by 3 bases, with 3 bases of the junction left unmatched. The CDR3 DNA reads TGTGCCAGCAGTCTCACAGGGGACTATGGCTACACCTTC. Its translation is CASSLTGDYGYTF.

Here the CDR3 DNA reads TGCAGCGCGGAATCAACTAGCGGGCCTATTGGGGAGCAGTACTTC. Translating it yields CSAESTSGPIGEQYF. The genes are TRBV29-1 and TRBJ2-7; 9 bases are shared with TRBD2. Germline V lookup: CDR1 SQVTM, CDR2 ANQGSEA. V lost 7 bases to trimming and J lost 7 bases; unmatched junction nucleotides: 17. The CDR3 is made up of 15 amino acids.

The J gene is TRBJ2-1, the V gene TRBV4-1, with a tentative D call TRBD2 (5 bases). The V end was cut by 4 bases, the J end by 3 bases, with 19 bases between. CDR1 and CDR2 from the germline V gene are MGHRA and YSYEKL. The CDR3 consists of 17 residues. Here the CDR3 reads CASSRLFSRERYNEQFF. In DNA, the CDR3 is TGCGCCAGCAGCCGCCTCTTCTCCCGGGAACGCTACAATGAGCAGTTCTTC.

This clonotype occurred many times. V is TRBV24-1 and J is TRBJ2-3; D is ambiguous. The CDR3 is made up of 15 amino acids. The V gene lost 4 bases and the J gene lost 1 base, with 11 bases spanning the gap. Germline lookup yields CDR1 KGHDR and CDR2 SFDVKD. The CDR3, as DNA: TGTGCCACCAGTGAATCGCCCGCCCGCACAGATACGCAGTATTTT. Its protein product is CATSESPARTDTQYF.

This clonotype was found a few times. The gene calls are TRBV18 and TRBJ2-1; D is possibly TRBD1 or TRBD2 (6 bases each). Per germline, CDR1 KGHSH and CDR2 LQKENI. CDR3 size: 16 residues. The germline V and J ends were trimmed by 2 bases and 2 bases, with 13 bases remaining between them. The CDR3 nucleotides are TGTGCCAGCTCACCAGCGGGACAATCACCCTACAATGAGCAGTTCTTC. It codes for CASSPAGQSPYNEQFF.

Ten or more counts support this clonotype. The chain recombines TRBV27 with TRBJ2-7, with a tentative D call TRBD1 (6 bases). Germline loops: CDR1 MNHEY, CDR2 SMNVEV (reference sequence). The CDR3 sequence is 15 residues long. V was clipped by 1 base and J by 1 base, with 11 bases between them. The DNA for the CDR3 is TGTGCCAGCAGTTTATTGGGGACAAATTCCTACGAGCAGTACTTC. This gives the protein CASSLLGTNSYEQYF.

The chain employs TRBV14 and TRBJ2-1; TRBD1 is a possible D gene (6 bases). Germline CDR1 is SGHDN and CDR2 is FVKESK. Trimming took 0 bases from V and 8 from J, leaving 11 bases between them. The CDR3 spans 14 residues. As DNA, the CDR3 is TGTGCCAGCAGCCAAGAGGGGGCCAAGTATGAGCAGTTCTTC. Amino acids: CASSQEGAKYEQFF. Complete variable domain (other parts from reference TRBV14 and TRBJ2-1): EAGVTQFPSHSVIEKGQTVTLRCDPISGHDNLYWYRRVMGKEIKFLLHFVKESKQDESGMPNNRFLAERTGGTYSTLKVQPAELEDSGVYFCASSQEGAKYEQFFGPGTRLTVL.

The CDR3, as DNA: TGTGCCAGCAGTTTTACGCAGGGGGCCTTTAATTCACCCCTCCACTTT. Amino acid sequence: CASSFTQGAFNSPLHF. The rearrangement uses TRBV27 and TRBJ1-6; TRBD1 matches at 8 bases. Germline assignment: CDR1 MNHEY and CDR2 SMNVEV (reference sequence). This CDR3 is built from 16 residues. J lost 6 bases, V lost 3 bases, and 7 bases had no gene match.

This clonotype was seen a few times. This chain links TRBV5-5 with TRBJ2-5; 9 positions agree with TRBD1. J gave up 3 bases and V 4 bases, and 7 bases lay outside the gene matches. From germline, CDR1 is SGHKS and CDR2 YYEKEE (reference sequence). The CDR3 runs to 15 residues. Written as DNA, the CDR3 is TGTGCCAGCAGCAGTCCTTGGGACAGGGAAGAGACCCAGTACTTC. Its protein is CASSSPWDREETQYF. Supplemented by reference TRBV5-5 and TRBJ2-5, the full variable domain reads DAGVTQSPTHLIKTRGQQVTLRCSPISGHKSVSWYQQVLGQGPQFIFQYYEKEERGRGNFPDRFSARQFPNYSSELNVNALLLGDSALYLCASSSPWDREETQYFGPGTRLLVL.

The chain recombines TRBV19 with TRBJ2-5; D unclear. V was clipped by 5 bases and J by 5 bases, with 12 bases between them. The CDR3 is 13 residues long. The germline CDR1 and CDR2 sequences are LNHDA and SQIVND (reference sequence). The CDR3 DNA reads as TGTGCCAGTAGTCTCCCGGACGTGGAGACCCAGTACTTC. This sequence encodes CASSLPDVETQYF.

This clonotype has a handful of counts. The chain links TRBV7-6 to TRBJ2-7; a weak D match, TRBD2 (5 bases). V was pared by 3 bases and J by 5 bases, with 11 bases between. Per the germline V gene, CDR1 is SGHVS and CDR2 is FNYEAQ. This CDR3 region has 13 residues. In DNA form, the CDR3 reads TGTGCCAGCAGCTTGCGGGCTGGCCACGAGCAGTACTTC. Translated, it gives CASSLRAGHEQYF.

The CDR3, as DNA: TGTGCCATCAGGGAAAGTGGGGGGAACACTGAAGCTTTCTTT. This encodes CAIRESGGNTEAFF. The chain employs TRBV10-3 and TRBJ1-1; D perhaps matches TRBD1 (5 bases). The CDR3 is 14 amino acids. The germline V and J ends were trimmed by 6 bases and 1 base, with 12 bases remaining between them. The germline gives CDR1 ENHRY, CDR2 SYGVKD.

The chain uses TRBV24-1 and TRBJ2-1; tentatively, D is TRBD2 (6 bases). This CDR3 comprises 14 residues. Deletions cut 6 bases from V and 7 bases from J, with 15 bases between. Germline V gene sequence: CDR1 KGHDR, CDR2 SFDVKD. CDR3 coding DNA: TGTGCCACCAGTACCTCAACTAGCACTAATGAGCAGTTCTTC. This gives the protein CATSTSTSTNEQFF.

The chain uses TRBV29-1 and TRBJ2-1; 9 nucleotides agree with TRBD2. CDR3 size: 16 residues. Trimming at V came to 1 base and at J to 10 bases, leaving 14 bases not matched to a gene. Germline-derived CDR1 and CDR2 are SQVTM and ANQGSEA. The CDR3 reads CSVEAGLAGNPREQFF. In DNA, the CDR3 is TGCAGCGTTGAAGCGGGACTAGCAGGGAACCCCAGGGAGCAGTTCTTC.

This clonotype was seen only a few times. The chain recombines TRBV4-2 with TRBJ2-7, with 12 bases lining up with TRBD2. This CDR3 has 16 residues. The germline CDR1 and CDR2 sequences are LGHNA and YNFKEQ. Trimming removed 0 bases from V and 4 bases from J; junction bases left unmatched: 4. CDR3 sequence reads: CASSQDTSGRQYEQYF. CDR3 coding DNA: TGTGCCAGCAGCCAAGATACTAGCGGGAGGCAGTACGAGCAGTACTTC.

In this sample, this clonotype turned up many times. The rearrangement joins TRBV2 to TRBJ1-1; 7 bases map to TRBD1. Looked up from germline, CDR1 is SNHLY and CDR2 is FYNNEI. After removal of 6 bases from V and 9 bases from J, the junction contained 7 bases not matched to a gene. This CDR3 contains 12 residues. The CDR3 DNA reads as TGTGCCAGCAGAGATAAACAGGGGCAAGCTTTCTTT. Its protein product is CASRDKQGQAFF.

This chain connects TRBV12-3 or TRBV12-4 to TRBJ2-1; the match to TRBD2 covers 10 bases. The CDR3 runs to 16 residues. J lost 8 bases, V lost 4 bases, and 11 bases had no gene match. CDR3 sequence: CASSSLTSGVSDEQFF. CDR3 nucleotide sequence: TGTGCCAGCAGTTCCCTCACTAGCGGGGTTTCGGATGAGCAGTTCTTC.

J is TRBJ1-2 and V is TRBV6-5, with D unclear. From germline, CDR1 is MNHEY and CDR2 SVGAGI. Between the trimmed V and J ends, which lost 0 bases and 8 bases, there was a span of 13 bases. The CDR3 spans 14 residues. The CDR3 loop reads CASSYSNRNGGYTF. DNA for the CDR3: TGTGCCAGCAGTTACTCCAACCGAAACGGGGGCTACACCTTC.

The V call is TRBV5-1, the J call TRBJ2-4; D is possibly TRBD1 or TRBD2 (5 bases each). The CDR3 loop spans 15 amino acids. Trimming took 0 bases from V and 7 from J, leaving 14 bases between them. Germline V gives CDR1 SGHRS, CDR2 YFSETQ. The CDR3 nucleotides read TGCGCCAGCAGCTTGGGTGGGGGTAGCGTGAACATTCAGTACTTC. Amino acid sequence: CASSLGGGSVNIQYF.

This clonotype showed up many times. This rearrangement joins TRBV27 to TRBJ2-7; 10 bases are a match to TRBD2. Germline assignment: CDR1 MNHEY and CDR2 SMNVEV (reference sequence). This CDR3 spans 14 amino acids. After removal of 6 bases from V and 6 bases from J, the junction contained 8 bases not matched to a gene. CDR3 amino acids: CASSGASGRTEQYF. In nucleotides, the CDR3 is TGTGCCAGCAGCGGAGCTAGCGGGAGAACCGAGCAGTACTTC.

This clonotype occurred many times. The chain employs TRBV24-1 and TRBJ2-7; TRBD2 matches 8 bases. This CDR3 is 16 amino acids long. CDR1 and CDR2 from the germline V gene are KGHDR and SFDVKD. Losses at the gene ends were 3 bases for V and 5 bases for J; bases not matched to a gene: 11. The CDR3 DNA sequence: TGTGCCACCAGTGATCTTTTCGAGCGGGAGTATAACGAGCAGTACTTC. Translated, it gives CATSDLFEREYNEQYF.

A few counts support this clonotype. The junction and the germline gene differ at one end; a read error may be behind it. The V gene is TRBV4-1, the J gene TRBJ1-5, with D possibly being TRBD1 (5 bases). The germline V gene has CDR1 MGHRA and CDR2 YSYEKL. The CDR3 is 17 amino acids. The CDR3 region has the DNA TGCGCCGGCAGCCAAGATTTTTGGGACGGAAGCAATCAGCCCCAGCATTTT. This gives the protein CAGSQDFWDGSNQPQHF.